A selection of T cell receptor beta chains follows, all from one sample in a study of CD8+ T cells in alopecia areata. Sequencing used immunoSEQ multiplex PCR; TCRdb keeps in-frame clones, though not all of them. Among under 150,000 clones listed, approximately 60% were seen once. The sample taken for sequencing was CD8+ T cells sorted from blood. Every receptor here comes from a human donor in good health. Both conserved end residues are part of each CDR3. Each record gives: clone size, J gene, D gene, V gene, CDR3 DNA, CDR3 protein. D genes are given only for firm matches. Clone size is shown for a subset of rows, as once, few, many or a class of expanded clone.

.,TRBJ1-1,.,TRBV30,TGTGCCTGGAGTAGAGACATCCCTGAAGCTTTCTTT,CAWSRDIPEAFF
.,TRBJ2-1,.,TRBV7-9,TGTGCCAGCAGCTTAGACGCTGAGCAGTTCTTC,CASSLDAEQFF
.,TRBJ2-7,TRBD2,TRBV4-1,TGCGCCAGCAGGCATGGACTAGCGGGAGCGGTTGGCGAGCAGTACTTC,CASRHGLAGAVGEQYF
few,TRBJ1-5,.,TRBV19,TGTGCCAGTAGTATGGTACTTAGCAATCAGCCCCAGCATTTT,CASSMVLSNQPQHF
.,TRBJ2-1,.,TRBV4-1,TGCGCCAGCAGCCAACTCGAAGGACCCAATGAGCAGTTCTTC,CASSQLEGPNEQFF
.,TRBJ2-3,TRBD2,TRBV29-1,TGCAGCGTCGTCGCGACTAGCCCTAATGCAGATACGCAGTATTTT,CSVVATSPNADTQYF
.,TRBJ2-5,TRBD2,TRBV29-1,TGCAGCGTACCGGGACTAGCGTTAACCCAGTACTTC,CSVPGLALTQYF
.,TRBJ2-3,.,TRBV30,TGTGCCTGGAGTGTAAGGACAGATACGCAGTATTTT,CAWSVRTDTQYF
.,TRBJ2-7,TRBD1,TRBV2,TGTGCCAGCACGGACAGGGCCTACGAGCAGTACTTC,CASTDRAYEQYF
once,TRBJ1-2,.,TRBV29-1,TGCAGCGTTGAAGATCTTGGAGAGATAAGGGGAAACTATGGCTACACCTTC,CSVEDLGEIRGNYGYTF
once,TRBJ2-3,TRBD1,TRBV7-9,TGTGCCAGCAGCTTAGCCGGGACAGGGGATGCAGATACGCAGTATTTT,CASSLAGTGDADTQYF
.,TRBJ2-7,TRBD1,TRBV7-9,TGTGCCAGCAGGGATATCAGGGGGGAGCAGTACTTC,CASRDIRGEQYF
.,TRBJ2-7,.,TRBV4-1,TGCGCCAGCAGCCCCTCCAAGGGGACCCCCTACGAGCAGTACTTC,CASSPSKGTPYEQYF
.,TRBJ2-5,.,TRBV15,TGTGCCACCAGCAGAGAATCCAGATCGGAGACCCAGTACTTC,CATSRESRSETQYF
.,TRBJ2-1,TRBD1,TRBV4-1,TGCGCCAGCAGCCATTTAGACAGGGTAACGCATGAGCAGTTCTTC,CASSHLDRVTHEQFF
once,TRBJ2-3,.,TRBV23-1,TGCGCCAGCAGACGGCGCGCAGATACGCAGTATTTT,CASRRRADTQYF
few,TRBJ1-1,.,TRBV6-4,TGTGCCAGCAGTGAAGGCCCCGGAAGGGCCACTGAAGCTTTCTTT,CASSEGPGRATEAFF
.,TRBJ2-6,TRBD1,TRBV4-1,TGCGCCAGCAGCCAAGAGGCGACAGGGGGCTCTGGGGCCAACGTCCTGACTTTC,CASSQEATGGSGANVLTF
.,TRBJ2-1,.,TRBV29-1,TGCAGCATAGACGTCGGGGTCTCCTACAATGAGCAGTTCTTC,CSIDVGVSYNEQFF
.,TRBJ2-3,.,TRBV29-1,TGCAGCGTTGATGCGGGACCGAGGGGCACAGATACGCAGTATTTT,CSVDAGPRGTDTQYF
.,TRBJ1-2,.,TRBV30,TGTGCCTGGAGTGTAAGCAGGGCGAAGGGCTACACCTTC,CAWSVSRAKGYTF
.,TRBJ2-3,.,TRBV7-9,TGTGCCAGCAGCCCGGACTCCCTAACAGATACGCAGTATTTT,CASSPDSLTDTQYF
.,TRBJ2-3,.,TRBV9,TGTGCCAGCAGCGTAGGAGACACCGTAGGAGATACGCAGTATTTT,CASSVGDTVGDTQYF
.,TRBJ2-7,.,TRBV30,TGTGCCTGGGCTCAACCTCCAGGCGAGCAGTACTTC,CAWAQPPGEQYF
.,TRBJ2-5,.,TRBV2,TGTGCCAGCAGTGAAGCAGGGGACTACCAAGAGACCCAGTACTTC,CASSEAGDYQETQYF
.,TRBJ2-7,.,TRBV27,TGTGCCAGCAGTTTAACCTCTACCTACGAGCAGTACTTC,CASSLTSTYEQYF
.,TRBJ2-6,.,TRBV4-1,TGCGCCAGCAGCCTAGTAGGGGCTGGGGCCAACGTCCTGACTTTC,CASSLVGAGANVLTF
.,TRBJ1-1,TRBD1,TRBV5-1,TGCGCCAGCAGTCGAGGGGACAGGCTTCCTGAAGCTTTCTTT,CASSRGDRLPEAFF
.,TRBJ2-7,.,TRBV19,TGTGCCAGTAGTGTTAGCGGAGAGCAGTACTTC,CASSVSGEQYF
few,TRBJ2-7,TRBD1,TRBV27,TGTGCCAGCAGTTTATTAGAGGGACAGAGCTCCTACGAGCAGTACTTC,CASSLLEGQSSYEQYF
few,TRBJ2-5,.,TRBV5-1,TGCGCCAGCAGCCCCGGATGGGGCGAAGAGACCCAGTACTTC,CASSPGWGEETQYF
many,TRBJ2-7,.,TRBV13,TGTGCCAGCAGCGCCAAGTGGGCGGGCGGAACCTACGAGCAGTACTTC,CASSAKWAGGTYEQYF
medium-sized,TRBJ1-5,.,TRBV5-1,TGCGCCAGCAGCTTGTCCCCCCATCAGCCCCAGCATTTT,CASSLSPHQPQHF
.,TRBJ2-7,.,TRBV28,TGTGCCAGCAGTTTTCTTGCGGGGCTCTCCTACGAGCAGTACTTC,CASSFLAGLSYEQYF
.,TRBJ2-2,.,TRBV13,TGTGCCAGCAGCATAAGCGGAGGGGACACCGGGGAGCTGTTTTTT,CASSISGGDTGELFF
.,TRBJ2-7,.,TRBV19,TGTGCCAGTAGTATAGCCCCCGAAGGACTCTACGAGCAGTACTTC,CASSIAPEGLYEQYF
few,TRBJ2-1,TRBD1,TRBV6-6,TGTGCCAGCAGTCTCAACAGGGGAACGAATGAGCAGTTCTTC,CASSLNRGTNEQFF
.,TRBJ2-2,.,TRBV27,TGTGCCAGCAGTTTCGGATCTGGGGAGCTGTTTTTT,CASSFGSGELFF
.,TRBJ1-2,TRBD1,TRBV6-5,TGTGCCAGCAGTTCGACAGGGGGCACCTATGGCTACACCTTC,CASSSTGGTYGYTF
few,TRBJ2-7,TRBD1,TRBV6-6,TGTGCCAGCAGTTATTCAGGACAGGGAGACGAGCAGTACTTC,CASSYSGQGDEQYF
.,TRBJ2-1,TRBD2,TRBV2,TGTGCCAGCAACCTGAGACTAGCTGGAATTTACAATGAGCAGTTCTTC,CASNLRLAGIYNEQFF
.,TRBJ2-2,.,TRBV27,TGTGCCAGCAGCCTAGGGACCGGGGAGCTGTTTTTT,CASSLGTGELFF
.,TRBJ2-5,.,TRBV25-1,TGTGCCAGCCGAGATTCTCAAGAGACCCAGTACTTC,CASRDSQETQYF
.,TRBJ2-7,TRBD1,TRBV7-8,TGTGCCAGCAGCTCAGGACAGGGGGAATACGAGCAGTACTTC,CASSSGQGEYEQYF
few,TRBJ2-4,.,TRBV29-1,TGCAGCGTTGAAGATCGGAGGGGGGAGTTTGGCAAAAACATTCAGTACTTC,CSVEDRRGEFGKNIQYF
.,TRBJ1-5,.,TRBV6-5,TGTGCCAGCAGTTACGGGGTGAGGCAGCCCCAGCATTTT,CASSYGVRQPQHF
.,TRBJ2-1,.,TRBV11-2,TGTGCCAGCAGCCCCGTAGGGACACCTTGGGATGAGCAGTTCTTC,CASSPVGTPWDEQFF
.,TRBJ1-1,.,TRBV5-6,TGTGCCAGCAGCCCCAGGGGTTGGCCTGAAGCTTTCTTT,CASSPRGWPEAFF
.,TRBJ1-2,TRBD1,TRBV30,TGTGCCTGGAGCCCCGCACAGGGGAACTATGGCTACACCTTC,CAWSPAQGNYGYTF
.,TRBJ2-7,.,TRBV9,TGTGCCAGCAGCGTGGGGGGACCAGTCTACGAGCAGTACTTC,CASSVGGPVYEQYF
.,TRBJ2-2,.,TRBV4-2,TGTGCCAGCAGCCAAGTAGTTACCGGGGAGCTGTTTTTT,CASSQVVTGELFF
.,TRBJ2-7,.,TRBV7-6,TGTGCCAGCAGCTTAGCGCACGAGCAGTACTTC,CASSLAHEQYF
once,TRBJ2-7,.,TRBV20-1,TGCAGTGCTGAGGGAAACGAGCAGTACTTC,CSAEGNEQYF
few,TRBJ1-1,.,TRBV28,TGTGCCAGCCTCCCCGGGACATACAGTAAAGCTTTCTTT,CASLPGTYSKAFF
.,TRBJ1-5,TRBD1,TRBV5-1,TGCGCCAGCAGCGTTCGGCGACAGGGGATTAGCAATCAGCCCCAGCATTTT,CASSVRRQGISNQPQHF
.,TRBJ2-1,.,TRBV5-1,TGCGCCAGCAGCCTGGTAAGGGGCAATGAGCAGTTCTTC,CASSLVRGNEQFF
.,TRBJ2-7,TRBD1,TRBV7-8,TGTGCCAGCAGCGGACAGGTTCTTGGCTACGAGCAGTACTTC,CASSGQVLGYEQYF
once,TRBJ1-1,.,TRBV7-8,TGTGCCAGCAGCTTGGGCACTGAAGCTTTCTTT,CASSLGTEAFF
few,TRBJ2-7,.,TRBV7-9,TGTGCCAGCAGCTCAATCCGCGATTCCTACGAGCAGTACTTC,CASSSIRDSYEQYF
.,TRBJ2-7,TRBD2,TRBV5-4,TGTGCCAGCAGCTTTGAAGCGGGAGATTACGAGCAGTACTTC,CASSFEAGDYEQYF